The 20 T cell receptor beta chains below were found in one sample sequenced in a study of blood T cell repertoires in COVID-19. Here immunoSEQ multiplex PCR was the method, and the copy in TCRdb shows in-frame clones only, minus some. This sample has fewer than 500,000 clones, with about 89% found just once. Sequencing input: peripheral blood. These receptors all stem from a woman aged 25 to 45 with acute or convalescent COVID-19.

This clone was recorded once. The chain is built from TRBV10-2 and TRBJ2-3, with 12 bases lining up with TRBD2. This CDR3 contains 16 residues. V gave up 2 bases and J gave up 4 bases; unmatched junction bases: 4. In germline, CDR1 is WSHSY, CDR2 SAAADI. The CDR3 loop reads CASSETSGGHADTQYF. Written as DNA, the CDR3 is TGCGCCAGCAGTGAGACTAGCGGGGGGCACGCAGATACGCAGTATTTT.

V and J are TRBV15 and TRBJ2-3; 9 bases line up with TRBD2. The CDR3 length is 16 residues. Germline-derived CDR1 and CDR2 are LNHNV and YYDKDF (reference sequence). V trimming: 4 bases; J trimming: 6 bases; junction bases outside the gene matches: 11. CDR3 protein: CATSTAKTSGPDTQYF. The CDR3 coding sequence is TGTGCCACCAGCACCGCAAAGACTAGCGGCCCGGATACGCAGTATTTT.

This clone has just one count. V gene TRBV2 combines with J gene TRBJ2-2; TRBD2 matches at 8 bases. Germline V gene lookup returns CDR1 SNHLY and CDR2 FYNNEI. J lost 6 bases, V lost 8 bases, and 11 bases had no gene match. The CDR3 runs 15 residues. The CDR3, as DNA: TGTGCCAGCCGGGAGGGGGGTGAACGGTCCGGGGAGCTGTTTTTT. Amino acid sequence: CASREGGERSGELFF. The whole variable domain, filled in from reference TRBV2 and TRBJ2-2, reads EPEVTQTPSHQVTQMGQEVILRCVPISNHLYFYWYRQILGQKVEFLVSFYNNEISEKSEIFDDQFSVERPDGSNFTLKIRSTKLEDSAMYFCASREGGERSGELFFGEGSRLTVL.

The chain links TRBV3-1 (or the pseudogene TRBV3-2) to TRBJ1-2; D may be TRBD1 (5 bases). This CDR3 has 16 residues. The V and J ends lost 4 bases and 7 bases respectively, with 22 bases between them. The germline CDR1 and CDR2 sequences are LGHDT and YNNKEL (reference sequence). CDR3 protein: CASSPHPQALTGGYTF. CDR3 DNA: TGTGCCAGCAGCCCTCACCCACAGGCCCTAACCGGTGGCTACACCTTC.

The CDR3 loop reads CASSLVEGQGSTGELFF. CDR3 nucleotide sequence: TGTGCCAGCAGCTTAGTTGAGGGACAGGGATCCACCGGGGAGCTGTTTTTT. This chain joins TRBV7-6 and TRBJ2-2; TRBD1 agrees at 9 bases. The CDR3 is 17 residues long. The V and J ends lost 1 base and 4 bases, in that order; junction bases with no gene match: 7. Germline CDR1 and CDR2: SGHVS and FNYEAQ.

The chain carries TRBV5-4 and TRBJ2-3, with TRBD2 matching over 8 bases. Per the germline V gene, CDR1 is SGHNT and CDR2 is YYREEE (reference sequence). This CDR3 contains 13 residues. The V segment lost 3 bases and the J segment 9 bases; nucleotides outside the gene matches: 6. CDR3 coding DNA: TGTGCCAGCAGCTCTTGGACTAGCCGGACGCAGTATTTT. Translating it yields CASSSWTSRTQYF.

Note on this clone: This specimen includes other DNA sequences encoding the same CDR3. The rearrangement uses TRBV6-4 and TRBJ2-3; tentative D call: TRBD2 (6 bases). V was shortened by 0 bases and J by 0 bases, with 7 bases between the two germline ends. The CDR3 is 15 amino acids. Germline V gene sequence: CDR1 MRHNA, CDR2 SNTAGT. CDR3: CASSDSGLSTDTQYF. Written as DNA, the CDR3 is TGTGCCAGCAGTGACTCGGGACTGAGCACAGATACGCAGTATTTT.

The J gene is TRBJ2-5, the V gene TRBV5-4, with 7 bases matching TRBD1. This CDR3 is 15 amino acids long. Germline trimming cut 3 bases from V and 1 base from J; bases unmatched to any gene: 6. Germline V lookup: CDR1 SGHNT, CDR2 YYREEE (reference sequence). CDR3: CASSWGYRGQETQYF. The CDR3 DNA sequence: TGTGCCAGCAGCTGGGGCTACAGGGGCCAAGAGACCCAGTACTTC.

The chain employs TRBV6-5 and TRBJ2-2, with 9 bases aligning to TRBD2. This CDR3 has 12 residues. The germline gives CDR1 MNHEY, CDR2 SVGAGI. The V segment lost 10 bases and the J segment 5 bases; nucleotides outside the gene matches: 2. In DNA form, the CDR3 reads TGTGCCAATAGCGGGGGTACCGGGGAGCTGTTTTTT. This sequence encodes CANSGGTGELFF.

V is TRBV5-4 and J is TRBJ2-4; D is possibly TRBD2 (5 bases). The CDR3 runs to 15 residues. Trimming cost V 2 bases and J 5 bases, with 14 bases left between them. CDR1 and CDR2 (germline): SGHNT, YYREEE (reference sequence). CDR3 sequence: CASSFDTGIENIQYF. The CDR3 nucleotides are TGTGCCAGCAGCTTCGATACGGGGATCGAAAACATTCAGTACTTC.

V usage is TRBV6-1 and J usage is TRBJ1-2; D is perhaps TRBD1 (6 bases). Germline loops: CDR1 MNHNS, CDR2 SASEGT. The CDR3 consists of 14 residues. V lost 3 bases, J lost 1 base, and 9 bases lay in between. The CDR3 DNA reads as TGTGCCAGCAGTGAGACAGGTTTTAACTATGGCTACACCTTC. Amino acid sequence: CASSETGFNYGYTF.

This chain links TRBV7-9 with TRBJ1-1, with TRBD1 matching over 8 bases. The V segment lost 5 bases and the J segment 4 bases; nucleotides outside the gene matches: 9. This CDR3 spans 15 amino acids. Germline V lookup: CDR1 SEHNR, CDR2 FQNEAQ (reference sequence). CDR3 in DNA: TGTGCCAGCAGCGCAGGACAGGGAGCAGTCACTGAAGCTTTCTTT. It specifies CASSAGQGAVTEAFF.

In regard to this clone: At one boundary the junction diverges from the germline segment, which might be a read error. This rearrangement joins TRBV10-1 to TRBJ2-1, with 7 bases identical to TRBD2. Germline lookup yields CDR1 WNHNN and CDR2 SYGVQD (reference sequence). The CDR3 covers 15 residues. The CDR3 DNA sequence: TGCGGCAGCAGGAGGTGGCTAGCGGACTACAATGAGCAGTTCTTC. Translated, it gives CGSRRWLADYNEQFF.

V is TRBV4-1 and J is TRBJ2-3; D ambiguous. The CDR3 covers 15 residues. Germline V gene data show CDR1 as MGHRA and CDR2 as YSYEKL. The ends were cut back, 1 base at V and 5 bases at J, with 13 bases in the middle. The CDR3, as DNA: TGCGCCAGCAGCCAAGTGTCCACTCGCGGAGATACGCAGTATTTT. It specifies CASSQVSTRGDTQYF.

With respect to this clone: This sample includes further DNA sequences coding for the same CDR3. This sequence joins TRBV9 and TRBJ2-3; weak D call: TRBD1 (6 bases). Trimming cost V 1 base and J 3 bases, with 6 bases left between them. The CDR3 sequence is 13 residues long. CDR1 and CDR2 from the germline V gene are SGDLS and YYNGEE. CDR3 sequence reads: CASSVQGTDTQYF. DNA for the CDR3: TGTGCCAGCAGCGTACAGGGGACAGATACGCAGTATTTT.

This clone occurred a few times. V and J are TRBV6-5 and TRBJ2-1, with TRBD2 matching over 10 bases. This CDR3 is 16 amino acids long. Germline-derived CDR1 and CDR2 are MNHEY and SVGAGI. V dropped 2 bases and J dropped 4; count of bases not matched to a gene: 5. CDR3 protein: CASSYGTSGAYNEQFF. The CDR3 nucleotides are TGTGCCAGCAGTTACGGAACTAGCGGGGCATACAATGAGCAGTTCTTC.

V is TRBV19 and J is TRBJ1-5, with D perhaps matching TRBD1 (5 bases). CDR3 length: 16 amino acids. Trimming removed 6 bases at V and 1 base at J, with 16 bases between. From germline, CDR1 is LNHDA and CDR2 SQIVND (reference sequence). The CDR3 spells CASSPRVMGSNQPQHF. CDR3 coding DNA: TGTGCCAGTAGCCCCAGGGTGATGGGGAGCAATCAGCCCCAGCATTTT. The entire variable domain, with the rest obtained from reference TRBV19 and TRBJ1-5, is as follows: DGGITQSPKYLFRKEGQNVTLSCEQNLNHDAMYWYRQDPGQGLRLIYYSQIVNDFQKGDIAEGYSVSREKKESFPLTVTSAQKNPTAFYLCASSPRVMGSNQPQHFGDGTRLSIL.

This clone was seen ten or more times. This sequence joins TRBV24-1 and TRBJ2-2, with D possibly TRBD1 on 5 matching bases. This CDR3 has 16 residues. Per the germline V gene, CDR1 is KGHDR and CDR2 is SFDVKD. The ends were cut back, 0 bases at V and 6 bases at J, with 13 bases in the middle. The CDR3 coding sequence is TGTGCCACCAGTGATTTGCCAGGGCGTTCGTCCGGGGAGCTGTTTTTT. Translated, it gives CATSDLPGRSSGELFF.

This sequence joins TRBV27 and TRBJ2-4; TRBD2 matches 7 bases. The germline V gene encodes CDR1 MNHEY and CDR2 SMNVEV (reference sequence). Trimming cost V 4 bases and J 4 bases; bases outside gene matches: 7. The CDR3 sequence is 15 residues long. The CDR3: CASSSQTAGKNIQYF. The CDR3 DNA sequence: TGTGCCAGCAGTTCCCAGACAGCGGGGAAAAACATTCAGTACTTC.

This sequence joins TRBV6-5 and TRBJ1-5, with TRBD1 identical over 7 bases. Germline V gene data show CDR1 as MNHEY and CDR2 as SVGAGI. This CDR3 spans 14 amino acids. V lost 6 bases to trimming and J lost 9 bases; unmatched junction nucleotides: 11. The CDR3 coding sequence is TGTGCCAGCAGACTCAGACAGGGCCTATCGCCCCAGCATTTT. Protein: CASRLRQGLSPQHF.